The 2 T cell receptor beta chains reported below all come from one sample, sequenced in a study of OX40 agonist ivuxolimab in advanced cancers. Sequencing used immunoSEQ multiplex PCR; TCRdb keeps in-frame clones, though not all of them. The sample has approximately 49,000 clones; 70% to 85% are singletons. The sample here was CD4+ or CD8+ T cells sorted from blood, taken in a trial of the OX40 agonist ivuxolimab. The receptors stem from an adult with an advanced solid tumor such as melanoma, head and neck, liver or kidney cancer.

J is TRBJ2-7 and V is TRBV6-5, with TRBD2 matching 7 bases. The CDR3 contains 15 residues. Trimming cost V 6 bases and J 5 bases; bases outside gene matches: 13. Germline CDR1 reads MNHEY; CDR2 reads SVGAGI. Here the CDR3 reads CASSPSGGQTHEQYF. CDR3 nucleotide sequence: TGTGCCAGCAGCCCTAGCGGAGGTCAAACCCACGAGCAGTACTTC.

The chain employs TRBV5-1 and TRBJ2-7, with D tentatively TRBD1 (6 bases). V shed 4 bases and J shed 2 bases, with 13 bases lying between them. Germline V lookup: CDR1 SGHRS, CDR2 YFSETQ. The CDR3 contains 14 residues. CDR3 DNA: TGCGCCAGCAGCGGAACAGGGAACCCCTACGAGCAGTACTTC. Translating gives CASSGTGNPYEQYF. Complete variable domain (other parts from reference TRBV5-1 and TRBJ2-7): KAGVTQTPRYLIKTRGQQVTLSCSPISGHRSVSWYQQTPGQGLQFLFEYFSETQRNKGNFPGRFSGRQFSNSRSEMNVSTLELGDSALYLCASSGTGNPYEQYFGPGTRLTVT.